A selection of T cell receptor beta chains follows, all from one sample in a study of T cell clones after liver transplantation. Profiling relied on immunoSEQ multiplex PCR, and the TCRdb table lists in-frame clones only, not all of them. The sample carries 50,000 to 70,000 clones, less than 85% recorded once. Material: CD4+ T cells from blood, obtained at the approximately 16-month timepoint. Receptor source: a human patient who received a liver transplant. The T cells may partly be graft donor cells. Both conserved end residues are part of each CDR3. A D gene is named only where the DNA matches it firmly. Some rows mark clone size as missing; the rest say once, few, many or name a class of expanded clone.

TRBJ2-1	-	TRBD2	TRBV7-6	TGTGCCAGCAGCTCGACTAGCGGGAGCGCCTACAATGAGCAGTTCTTC	CASSSTSGSAYNEQFF
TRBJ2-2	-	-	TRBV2	TGTGCCAGCAGTGAAGCGCGGTCGAACACCGGGGAGCTGTTTTTT	CASSEARSNTGELFF
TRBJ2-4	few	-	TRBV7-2	TGTGCCAGCAGCTTAGCCGGCGGCGGACTAGCCAAAAACATTCAGTACTTC	CASSLAGGGLAKNIQYF
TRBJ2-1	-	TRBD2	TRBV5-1	TGCGCCAGCAGGCTAGCGGGAGTAGGTAACAATGAGCAGTTCTTC	CASRLAGVGNNEQFF
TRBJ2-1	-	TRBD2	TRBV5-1	TGCGCCAGCCGACGAGGGTTAGCGGGAGCGGATGAGCAGTTCTTC	CASRRGLAGADEQFF
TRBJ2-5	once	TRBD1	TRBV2	TGTGCCAGCAACGTACAGGGGAGCCAAGAGACCCAGTACTTC	CASNVQGSQETQYF
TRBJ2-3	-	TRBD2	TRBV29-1	TGCAGCGCAGCGCCTCTAGCGGGGGCCACAGATACGCAGTATTTT	CSAAPLAGATDTQYF
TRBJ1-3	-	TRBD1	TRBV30	TGTGCCTGGACTGGACAGGGCTTCTCTGGAAACACCATATATTTT	CAWTGQGFSGNTIYF
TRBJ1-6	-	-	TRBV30	TGTGCCTGGAGCGAGGACGGAAATTCACCCCTCCACTTT	CAWSEDGNSPLHF
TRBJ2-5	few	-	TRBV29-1	TGCAGCGTTGAAGATCTCCAGACCGAAGAGACCCAGTACTTC	CSVEDLQTEETQYF
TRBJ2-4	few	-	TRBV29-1	TGCAGCGTCGCACAAAGCGGTTTTCTAGCCAAAAACATTCAGTACTTC	CSVAQSGFLAKNIQYF
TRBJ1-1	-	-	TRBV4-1	TGCGCCAGCAGCCAAGATTGGGGCCGAGTTCGGGGGGAAGCTTTCTTT	CASSQDWGRVRGEAFF
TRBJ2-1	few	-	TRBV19	TGTGCCAGTGGGGGGTATGGCTACAATGAGCAGTTCTTC	CASGGYGYNEQFF
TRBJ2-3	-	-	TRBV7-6	TGTGCCAGCAGCCGTCTAGCGACTAGCACAGATACGCAGTATTTT	CASSRLATSTDTQYF
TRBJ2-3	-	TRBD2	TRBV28	TGTGCCAGCAGTTACTCGGGCGGGAGGGTAGATACGCAGTATTTT	CASSYSGGRVDTQYF
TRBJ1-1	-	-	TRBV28	TGTGCCAGCAGTTTACGTCGGCAGTACCCCTTGAACACTGAAGCTTTCTTT	CASSLRRQYPLNTEAFF
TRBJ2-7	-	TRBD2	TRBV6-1	TGTGCCAGCATAGCGGGTAGTCCCTACGAGCAGTACTTC	CASIAGSPYEQYF
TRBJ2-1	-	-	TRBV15	TGTGCCTCATCGGCGGGGTACAATGAGCAGTTCTTC	CASSAGYNEQFF
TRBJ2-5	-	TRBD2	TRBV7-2	TGTGCCAGCAGCTTACGGGTCGGGACTAGCGGGAGGGCCGATGAGACCCAGTACTTC	CASSLRVGTSGRADETQYF
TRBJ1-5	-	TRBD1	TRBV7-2	TGTGCCAGCAGCGAGGGGACAGGGTATAATCAGCCCCAGCATTTT	CASSEGTGYNQPQHF
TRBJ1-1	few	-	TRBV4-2	TGTGCCAGCAGCCCCGAACAGGGTGAAACTGAAGCTTTCTTT	CASSPEQGETEAFF
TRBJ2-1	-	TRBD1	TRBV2	TGTGCCAGGGACAGGGGGTACGACGGATCCTACAATGAGCAGTTCTTC	CARDRGYDGSYNEQFF
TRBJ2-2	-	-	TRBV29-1	TGCAGCGTTGAAAGGAACGGCGGATCCGGGGAGCTGTTTTTT	CSVERNGGSGELFF
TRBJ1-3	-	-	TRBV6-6	TGTGCCATCAACCCTGGGGGGCTTGGGTCTGGAAACACCATATATTTT	CAINPGGLGSGNTIYF
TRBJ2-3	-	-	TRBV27	TGTGCCAGCAGTTTTAAAGGCCAGCGCACAGATACGCAGTATTTT	CASSFKGQRTDTQYF
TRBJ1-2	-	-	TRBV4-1	TGCGCCAGCAGCCAAGATCCGGGATCGGGCTATGGCTACACCTTC	CASSQDPGSGYGYTF
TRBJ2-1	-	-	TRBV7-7	TGTGCTAGCAGCTTAGATATGGACGGCCAGCAGTTCTTC	CASSLDMDGQQFF